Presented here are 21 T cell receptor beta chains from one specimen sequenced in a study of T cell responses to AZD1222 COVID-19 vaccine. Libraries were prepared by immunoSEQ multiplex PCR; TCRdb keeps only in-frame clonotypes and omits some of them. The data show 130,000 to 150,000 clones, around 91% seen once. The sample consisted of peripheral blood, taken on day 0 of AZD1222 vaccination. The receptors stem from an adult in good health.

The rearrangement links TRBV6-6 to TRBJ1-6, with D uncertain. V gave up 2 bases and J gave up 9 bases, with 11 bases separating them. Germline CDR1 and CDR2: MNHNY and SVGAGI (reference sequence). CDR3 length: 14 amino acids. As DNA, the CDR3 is TGTGCCAGCAGTTACGAGTGGGCGGGTTCACCCCTCCACTTT. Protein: CASSYEWAGSPLHF.

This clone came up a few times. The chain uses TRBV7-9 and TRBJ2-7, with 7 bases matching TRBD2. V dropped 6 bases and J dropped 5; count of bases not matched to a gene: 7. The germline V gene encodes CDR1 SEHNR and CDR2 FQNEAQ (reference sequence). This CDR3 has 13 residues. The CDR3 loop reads CASRRTSAHEQYF. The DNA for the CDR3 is TGTGCCAGCAGACGGACTAGTGCGCACGAGCAGTACTTC.

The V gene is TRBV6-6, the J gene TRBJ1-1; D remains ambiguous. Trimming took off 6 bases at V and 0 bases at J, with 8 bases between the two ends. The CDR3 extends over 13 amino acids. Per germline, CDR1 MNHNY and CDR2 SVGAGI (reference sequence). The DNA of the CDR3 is TGTGCCAGCAGAGACAACTTGAACACTGAAGCTTTCTTT. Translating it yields CASRDNLNTEAFF.

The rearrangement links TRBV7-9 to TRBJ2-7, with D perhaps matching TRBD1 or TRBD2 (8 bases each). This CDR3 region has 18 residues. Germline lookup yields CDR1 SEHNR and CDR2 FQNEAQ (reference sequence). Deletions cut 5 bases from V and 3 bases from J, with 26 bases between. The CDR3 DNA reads TGTGCCAGCAGCAGCGGGGGAACAGGGGGTCTCGCGGGCTACGAGCAGTACTTC. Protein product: CASSSGGTGGLAGYEQYF.

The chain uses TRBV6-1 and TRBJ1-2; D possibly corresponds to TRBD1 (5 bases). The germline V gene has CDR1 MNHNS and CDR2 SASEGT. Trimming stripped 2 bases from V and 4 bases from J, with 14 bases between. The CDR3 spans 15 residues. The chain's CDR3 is CASSETGREAYGYTF. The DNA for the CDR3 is TGTGCCAGCAGTGAAACGGGCAGGGAGGCCTATGGCTACACCTTC.

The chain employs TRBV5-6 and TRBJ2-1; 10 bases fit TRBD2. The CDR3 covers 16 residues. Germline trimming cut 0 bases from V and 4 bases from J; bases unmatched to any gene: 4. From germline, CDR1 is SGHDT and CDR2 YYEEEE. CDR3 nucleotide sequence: TGTGCCAGCAGCTTGGTCCGGACTAGCGGTTACAATGAGCAGTTCTTC. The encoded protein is CASSLVRTSGYNEQFF.

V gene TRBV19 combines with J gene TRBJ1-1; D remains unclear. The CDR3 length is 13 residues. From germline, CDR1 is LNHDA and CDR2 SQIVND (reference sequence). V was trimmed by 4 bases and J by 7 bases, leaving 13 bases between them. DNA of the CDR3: TGTGCCAGTAGTAGAGACGGGGAATTTGAAGCTTTCTTT. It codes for CASSRDGEFEAFF. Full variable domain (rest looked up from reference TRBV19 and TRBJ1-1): DGGITQSPKYLFRKEGQNVTLSCEQNLNHDAMYWYRQDPGQGLRLIYYSQIVNDFQKGDIAEGYSVSREKKESFPLTVTSAQKNPTAFYLCASSRDGEFEAFFGQGTRLTVV.

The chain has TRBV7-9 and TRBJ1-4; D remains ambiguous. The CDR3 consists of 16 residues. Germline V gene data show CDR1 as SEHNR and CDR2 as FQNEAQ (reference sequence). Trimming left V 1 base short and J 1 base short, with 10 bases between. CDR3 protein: CASSLVVYRTNEKLFF. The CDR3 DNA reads TGTGCCAGCAGCTTAGTCGTCTACAGAACTAATGAAAAACTGTTTTTT. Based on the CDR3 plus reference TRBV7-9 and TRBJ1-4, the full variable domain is DTGVSQNPRHKITKRGQNVTFRCDPISEHNRLYWYRQTLGQGPEFLTYFQNEAQLEKSRLLSDRFSAERPKGSFSTLEIQRTEQGDSAMYLCASSLVVYRTNEKLFFGSGTQLSVL.

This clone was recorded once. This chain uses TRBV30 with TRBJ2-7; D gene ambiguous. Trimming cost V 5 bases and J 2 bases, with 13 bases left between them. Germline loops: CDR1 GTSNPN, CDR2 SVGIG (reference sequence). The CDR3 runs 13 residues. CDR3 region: CAWQPGPTYEQYF. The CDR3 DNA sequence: TGTGCCTGGCAGCCCGGGCCAACCTACGAGCAGTACTTC.

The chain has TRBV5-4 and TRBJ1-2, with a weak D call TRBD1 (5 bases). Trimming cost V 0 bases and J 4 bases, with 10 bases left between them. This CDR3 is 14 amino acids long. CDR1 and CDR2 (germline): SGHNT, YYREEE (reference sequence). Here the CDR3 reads CASSLALTAYGYTF. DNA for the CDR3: TGTGCCAGCAGCTTGGCCCTGACAGCCTATGGCTACACCTTC.

CDR3 sequence reads: CASRFTGSDTEAFF. The CDR3 region has the DNA TGTGCCAGCAGGTTTACAGGGTCCGACACTGAAGCTTTCTTT. The J gene is TRBJ1-1, the V gene TRBV28; a possible D gene is TRBD1 (6 bases). V lost 6 bases and J 3 bases, leaving 14 bases between the germline ends. Germline-derived CDR1 and CDR2 are MDHEN and SYDVKM. The CDR3 has 14 residues.

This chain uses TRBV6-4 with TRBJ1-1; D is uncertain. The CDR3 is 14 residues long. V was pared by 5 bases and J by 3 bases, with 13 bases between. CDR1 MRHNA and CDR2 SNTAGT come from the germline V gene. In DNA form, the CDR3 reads TGTGCCAGCAGTCTGTCTCCCGGGGACACTGAAGCTTTCTTT. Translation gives CASSLSPGDTEAFF.

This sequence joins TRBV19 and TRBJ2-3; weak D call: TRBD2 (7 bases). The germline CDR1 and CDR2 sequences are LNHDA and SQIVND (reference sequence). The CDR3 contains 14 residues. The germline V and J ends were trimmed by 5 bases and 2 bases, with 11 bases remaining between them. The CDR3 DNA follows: TGTGCCAGTAGTGCAGGGGACTACACAGATACGCAGTATTTT. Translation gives CASSAGDYTDTQYF. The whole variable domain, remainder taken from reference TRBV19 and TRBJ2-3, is DGGITQSPKYLFRKEGQNVTLSCEQNLNHDAMYWYRQDPGQGLRLIYYSQIVNDFQKGDIAEGYSVSREKKESFPLTVTSAQKNPTAFYLCASSAGDYTDTQYFGPGTRLTVL.

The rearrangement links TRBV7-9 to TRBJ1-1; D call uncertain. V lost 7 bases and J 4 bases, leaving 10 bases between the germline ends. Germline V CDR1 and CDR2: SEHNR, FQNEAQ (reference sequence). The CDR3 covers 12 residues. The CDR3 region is CASMTFSTEAFF. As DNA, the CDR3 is TGTGCCAGCATGACCTTCAGCACTGAAGCTTTCTTT.

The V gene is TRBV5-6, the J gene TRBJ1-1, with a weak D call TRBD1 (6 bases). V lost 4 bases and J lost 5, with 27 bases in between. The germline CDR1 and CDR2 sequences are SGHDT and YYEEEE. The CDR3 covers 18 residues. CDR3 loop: CASSLLGKLRQAGTEAFF. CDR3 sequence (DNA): TGTGCCAGCAGCCTCTTAGGAAAATTGCGACAGGCGGGGACTGAAGCTTTCTTT.

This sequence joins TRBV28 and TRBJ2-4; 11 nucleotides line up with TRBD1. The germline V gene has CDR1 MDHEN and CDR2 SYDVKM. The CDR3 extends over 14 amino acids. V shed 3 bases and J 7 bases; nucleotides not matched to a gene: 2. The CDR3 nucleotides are TGTGCCAGCAGTTTGGGACAGGGGGGCAACATTCAGTACTTC. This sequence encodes CASSLGQGGNIQYF. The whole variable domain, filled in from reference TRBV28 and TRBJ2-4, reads DVKVTQSSRYLVKRTGEKVFLECVQDMDHENMFWYRQDPGLGLRLIYFSYDVKMKEKGDIPEGYSVSREKKERFSLILESASTNQTSMYLCASSLGQGGNIQYFGAGTRLSVL.

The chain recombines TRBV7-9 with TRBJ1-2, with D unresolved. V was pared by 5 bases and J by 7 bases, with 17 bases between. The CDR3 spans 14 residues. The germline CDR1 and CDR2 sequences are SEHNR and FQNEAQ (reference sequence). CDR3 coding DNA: TGTGCCAGCAGCCCCCCCGGCAGGCTGACTGGCTACACCTTC. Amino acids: CASSPPGRLTGYTF. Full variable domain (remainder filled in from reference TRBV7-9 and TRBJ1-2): DTGVSQNPRHKITKRGQNVTFRCDPISEHNRLYWYRQTLGQGPEFLTYFQNEAQLEKSRLLSDRFSAERPKGSFSTLEIQRTEQGDSAMYLCASSPPGRLTGYTFGSGTRLTVV.

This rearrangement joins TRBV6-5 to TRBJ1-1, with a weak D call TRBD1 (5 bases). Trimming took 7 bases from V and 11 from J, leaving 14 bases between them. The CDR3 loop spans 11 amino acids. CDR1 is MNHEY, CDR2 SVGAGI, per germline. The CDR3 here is CASTSREGAFF. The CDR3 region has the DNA TGTGCCAGCACCTCCAGGGAAGGTGCTTTCTTT.

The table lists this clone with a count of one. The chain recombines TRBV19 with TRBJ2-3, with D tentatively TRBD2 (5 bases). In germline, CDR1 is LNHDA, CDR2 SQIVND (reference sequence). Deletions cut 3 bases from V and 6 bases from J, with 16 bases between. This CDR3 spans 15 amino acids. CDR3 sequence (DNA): TGTGCCAGTAGTATGTCTGCCGGGGTAATGGATACGCAGTATTTT. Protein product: CASSMSAGVMDTQYF.

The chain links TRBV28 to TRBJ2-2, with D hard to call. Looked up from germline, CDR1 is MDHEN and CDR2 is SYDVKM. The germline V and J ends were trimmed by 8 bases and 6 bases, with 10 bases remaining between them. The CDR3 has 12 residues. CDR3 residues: CASPSRAGELFF. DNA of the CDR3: TGTGCCAGCCCCTCACGGGCCGGGGAGCTGTTTTTT.

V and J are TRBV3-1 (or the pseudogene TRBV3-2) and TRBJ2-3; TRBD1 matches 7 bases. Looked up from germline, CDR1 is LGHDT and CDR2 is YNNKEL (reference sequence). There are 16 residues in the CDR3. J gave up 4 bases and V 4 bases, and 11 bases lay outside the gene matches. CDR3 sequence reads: CASSLRRQGPADTQYF. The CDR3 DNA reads TGTGCCAGCAGCCTCCGGAGACAGGGTCCCGCAGATACGCAGTATTTT.